This is a list of T cell receptor beta chains from one sample in a study of shared clonotypes between healthy human individuals. TCRdb keeps only in-frame clones here, not all; method: immunoSEQ multiplex PCR. Here the sample spans around 180,000 clones, over 80% being singletons. Sequences were obtained from naive CD4+ T cells sorted from blood. All receptors derive from a woman in her twenties or thirties in good health. CDR3s include the opening cysteine and the closing phenylalanine or tryptophan. The D gene is left open where the match is weak. Clone sizes are given selectively: once, few, many, or a class where the clone is expanded.

DNA	CDR3	V	J	D	size
TGTGCCAGCAGCTTAAGTTGGGGGGGGACTAGCACAGATACGCAGTATTTT	CASSLSWGGTSTDTQYF	TRBV7-8	TRBJ2-3	TRBD2	.
TGTGCCAGCAGTGTTAGTAGGACAGGCGTGCAGCCCCAGCATTTT	CASSVSRTGVQPQHF	TRBV2	TRBJ1-5	TRBD1	.
TGTGCCAGCAAACCTGGCCCTATAGCGGTTGTGGCCCTGGGGTCAGATACGCAGTATTTT	CASKPGPIAVVALGSDTQYF	TRBV27	TRBJ2-3	.	.
TGCGCCAGCAGCAAAACGACGGACTCCTACGAGCAGTACTTC	CASSKTTDSYEQYF	TRBV5-1	TRBJ2-7	.	.
TGTGCCAGCAGCTTGGACCCAGGGGGGGAGTATGGCTACACCTTC	CASSLDPGGEYGYTF	TRBV5-4	TRBJ1-2	TRBD1	.
TGCGCCAGCAGCTCCCTTCCCCACAGGGAGGGAGCCTACTCTGGAAACACCATATATTTT	CASSSLPHREGAYSGNTIYF	TRBV5-1	TRBJ1-3	.	.
TGTGCCAGCAGCTCCCCCGGGGGGGTAGTTGCCAACGTCCTGACTTTC	CASSSPGGVVANVLTF	TRBV11-2	TRBJ2-6	TRBD2	.
TGCGCCAGCAGACGACCGACAGGGAGCTACGAGCAGTACTTC	CASRRPTGSYEQYF	TRBV5-1	TRBJ2-7	TRBD1	.
TGTGCCAGCAGCCTTTCTAGGGCCACGGCCGGGGAAAAACTGTTTTTT	CASSLSRATAGEKLFF	TRBV6-6	TRBJ1-4	.	.
TGTGCCAGCAGCCCCAACCAGAACGAGCAGTACTTC	CASSPNQNEQYF	TRBV7-3	TRBJ2-7	.	once
TGCAGCGTTGAAGGGCAGATGGGGGACACCATATATTTT	CSVEGQMGDTIYF	TRBV29-1	TRBJ1-3	.	.
TGCAGCGCCACCCCTCCGGGACTTTACGAGCAGTACTTC	CSATPPGLYEQYF	TRBV29-1	TRBJ2-7	.	.
TGTGCCAGTTCGGGACTAGCGTCTGAGCAGTACTTC	CASSGLASEQYF	TRBV19	TRBJ2-7	TRBD2	.
TGTGCCAGCAGCTCACAGGGTTACATCGGGTTGGGTAGAGCGGAGACCCAGTACTTC	CASSSQGYIGLGRAETQYF	TRBV7-9	TRBJ2-5	.	.
TGTGCCAGCAGCTTTTCTGCGGGTCACACCGGGGAGCTGTTTTTT	CASSFSAGHTGELFF	TRBV7-8	TRBJ2-2	.	.
TGCGCCAGCAGCCTAGGGCCCGCGGGCCTCATAGAAAAACTGTTTTTT	CASSLGPAGLIEKLFF	TRBV4-1	TRBJ1-4	.	.
TGTGCCAGCAGCTTGTCCTTGGACAGGGAATCCTACGAGCAGTACTTC	CASSLSLDRESYEQYF	TRBV5-5	TRBJ2-7	TRBD1	once
TGCGCCAGCAGCTTGGGGGGAGTCCCCGGGCAGGAGACCCAGTACTTC	CASSLGGVPGQETQYF	TRBV5-1	TRBJ2-5	.	.
TGTGCCAGCAGTGAGTCCGGGACAGGCGCCCAGCCCCAGCATTTT	CASSESGTGAQPQHF	TRBV2	TRBJ1-5	TRBD1	.
TGCGCCAGCAGCTTGGGCGTTTTTACTAGCACAGATACGCAGTATTTT	CASSLGVFTSTDTQYF	TRBV5-1	TRBJ2-3	.	once
TGTGCCAGCTCCGAGCGGGAGGGGGCGAAAGATACGCAGTATTTT	CASSEREGAKDTQYF	TRBV18	TRBJ2-3	TRBD2	.
TGCGCCAGCAGTCCTGGGATAAGCCCGGGCACTGAAGCTTTCTTT	CASSPGISPGTEAFF	TRBV23-1	TRBJ1-1	.	.
TGTGCCACCAGCGGGACAGTCCAGCCCCAGCATTTT	CATSGTVQPQHF	TRBV15	TRBJ1-5	TRBD1	.
TGTGCCAGCAGCTGGGACAGGACATTCCAAGAGACCCAGTACTTC	CASSWDRTFQETQYF	TRBV25-1	TRBJ2-5	TRBD1	.
TGCGCCAGCAGCCAAGTGGACAGACGAATCTACGAGCAGTACTTC	CASSQVDRRIYEQYF	TRBV4-1	TRBJ2-7	.	.
TGTGCCAGCAGCCTTCGGCACAAGAACACTGAAGCTTTCTTT	CASSLRHKNTEAFF	TRBV6-1	TRBJ1-1	.	.
TGTGCCAGCAGCTGGGGGGTTGGCTATGGCTACACCTTC	CASSWGVGYGYTF	TRBV5-4	TRBJ1-2	.	.
TGTGCCAGCAGTAGGCTCCAGGCCCATGCTTTCTTT	CASSRLQAHAFF	TRBV7-2	TRBJ1-1	.	.
TGTGCCAGCAGCTATTCAGCGGGCCCTACCTACAATGAGCAGTTCTTC	CASSYSAGPTYNEQFF	TRBV5-4	TRBJ2-1	.	.
TGTGCCAGTAGTAACCCAGGAGGGAAAGATTACAATGAGCAGTTCTTC	CASSNPGGKDYNEQFF	TRBV19	TRBJ2-1	.	.
TGTGCCAGCAGAATGGACAGGGATGGAAACACCATATATTTT	CASRMDRDGNTIYF	TRBV6-5	TRBJ1-3	TRBD1	.
TGTGCCAGCAGCTTATCTGGGGGGGGATCCTACGAGCAGTACTTC	CASSLSGGGSYEQYF	TRBV11-2	TRBJ2-7	TRBD2	.
TGTGCCTGGAGTGCGGGAGTCGGACAGCCCTACGAGCAGTACTTC	CAWSAGVGQPYEQYF	TRBV30	TRBJ2-7	.	.
TGTGCCAGCAGTTTACCCAGGCAGAACACTGAAGCTTTCTTT	CASSLPRQNTEAFF	TRBV28	TRBJ1-1	.	.
TGTGCCAGCAGCCCGGGAGGAAGGGAGACCCAGTACTTC	CASSPGGRETQYF	TRBV7-3	TRBJ2-5	TRBD2	.
TGTGCCAGCAGCTACGGGACCGTACAAGAGACCCAGTACTTC	CASSYGTVQETQYF	TRBV11-2	TRBJ2-5	.	.
TGCGCCAGCAGCTTGGTTTTCGTGGGAGGGTCCTACAATGAGCAGTTCTTC	CASSLVFVGGSYNEQFF	TRBV5-1	TRBJ2-1	TRBD2	once
TGTGCCAGCAGACCCGGGACTAGCGGTTCCTACGAGCAGTACTTC	CASRPGTSGSYEQYF	TRBV28	TRBJ2-7	TRBD2	.
TGTGCCAGCAGTTTTACATCAGATACGCAGTATTTT	CASSFTSDTQYF	TRBV27	TRBJ2-3	.	.
TGTGCTAGTGGTTCGATCGAGAACACTGAAGCTTTCTTT	CASGSIENTEAFF	TRBV12-5	TRBJ1-1	.	.
TGTGCCAGCAGCTTAGTCCCAGGGGGCAACTATGGCTACACCTTC	CASSLVPGGNYGYTF	TRBV11-2	TRBJ1-2	TRBD1	.
TGTGCCAGTCACCCGGGAGGGGGTAGGGGCAATCAGCCCCAGCATTTT	CASHPGGGRGNQPQHF	TRBV19	TRBJ1-5	.	.
TGTGCCAGCAGTTACGGGGACGTATCCTACGAGCAGTACTTC	CASSYGDVSYEQYF	TRBV6-6	TRBJ2-7	.	.
TGTGCCAGCTCACCGTCCTCTGGGGCCAACGTCCTGACTTTC	CASSPSSGANVLTF	TRBV18	TRBJ2-6	.	.
TGTGCCAGCAGCCAAGGTCCGGGAGAGGGACAATATGGCTACACCTTC	CASSQGPGEGQYGYTF	TRBV4-2	TRBJ1-2	.	.
TGTGCCAGCAGTTTATCGCCCGGGGAGCTGTTTTTT	CASSLSPGELFF	TRBV27	TRBJ2-2	.	.